This record concerns one T cell receptor (beta chain) sequence. As yet, its antigen is unknown. All donors comprised healthy Caucasians. The record originates from a study of identical twins. The study's findings and limits: It was possible that invariant MAIT and iNKT cells partly confounded the zero-insertion analyses.

The CDR3 loop spans 13 amino acids. Germline V gene sequence: CDR1 KGHDR, CDR2 SFDVKD. V was shortened by 6 bases and J by 0 bases, with 7 bases between the two germline ends. MiXCR, run by TCRdb on the 5' RACE reads, gives a single entry per CDR3 protein. Counted here are 1.5 million to 2 million distinct CDR3 sequences, about 32% occurring once; the ten biggest clones make up about 0.27%. The chain couples TRBV24-1 to TRBJ2-5; D is perhaps TRBD1 (6 bases). The source material was cord blood. The receptor was derived from a newborn girl in good health. This CDR3 reads CATSTGYQETQYF. As DNA, the CDR3 is TGTGCCACCAGTACAGGGTACCAAGAGACCCAGTACTTC.